Presented here are 2 T cell receptor beta chains from one specimen sequenced in a study of blood T cell repertoires in COVID-19 (dated by TCRdb to 2018 to 2021). Receptor amplification or capture employed the immunoSEQ multiplex PCR assay. The source is immuneACCESS, and TCRdb retained only in-frame sequences with V and J called. Part of the clones is not carried over; for the studies checked, unresolved V genes explain less than half of this, and the remainder is unexplained. The sample table holds some 140,000 clones, of which approximately 85% were seen once. 4.3% of the sample is in the top ten clones. Sequenced material: peripheral blood. These receptors came from a human donor in a cohort sampled during active COVID-19.

This chain links TRBV5-4 with TRBJ1-1; TRBD1 aligns across 10 bases. V shed 3 bases and J 6 bases; nucleotides not matched to a gene: 8. The V gene's germline CDR1 is SGHNT and CDR2 YYREEE (reference sequence). This CDR3 is built from 15 residues. The DNA for the CDR3 is TGTGCCAGCAGCTCCGGGACAGGGGTATGGTCTGAAGCTTTCTTT. It codes for CASSSGTGVWSEAFF.

The chain recombines TRBV7-6 with TRBJ2-7; 7 bases agree with TRBD2. Germline CDR1 reads SGHVS; CDR2 reads FNYEAQ. The ends lost 5 bases at V and 2 bases at J; junction bases unmatched: 6. The CDR3 covers 14 residues. The CDR3 loop is CASSQVGGAYEQYF. The CDR3 nucleotides read TGTGCCAGCAGCCAGGTGGGGGGGGCCTACGAGCAGTACTTC.